What follows describes a single T cell receptor beta chain. What it recognizes is unknown. These data belong to a study of T cell repertoires in cytomegalovirus infection. Study-wide context: Evidence of both CMV infection and a matching HLA type came from public TCR beta signatures. Findings of the study overall: People with CMV and the relevant HLA were identified by cumulative public TCR beta family frequency. Predominance within the ex vivo response was attributable to HLA-C-restricted CMV-specific TCR beta clonotypes.

CDR1 is KGHSH and CDR2 is LQKENI in the germline V gene. The V end was cut by 7 bases, the J end by 2 bases, with 10 bases between. The CDR3 consists of 13 residues. Each CDR3 protein gets one entry after TCRdb re-called the reads with MiXCR. The repertoire holds hundreds of thousands of distinct CDR3 sequences, around 32% seen once, with about 20% in the top ten. The source is a human donor in good health (CMV status not recorded). Some clones in this sample may be carry-over from other donors' samples. Specimen: cultured PBMCs, collected from culture after CMV antigen stimulation. This chain uses TRBV18 with TRBJ2-3; D is perhaps TRBD1 (6 bases). CDR3 sequence: CASCRTDTDTQYF. The CDR3 nucleotides read TGTGCCAGCTGTAGGACAGACACAGATACGCAGTATTTT.